This T cell receptor (beta chain) was identified during a study of cytomegalovirus exposure and HLA in healthy donors (dated by TCRdb to about 2017). For context, the study as a whole: According to a later analysis, the 100 to 150 validation repertoires were produced on the same platform as the 666 repertoires of the first cohort. To predict cytomegalovirus infection status, the study brought together high-throughput TCR immunosequencing, statistical association of individual TCRs with disease status, and machine learning. In addition to the first cohort of approximately 650 subjects, a separate validation cohort of some 120 different subjects was used. The aim of the study was to test whether cataloging public T cell receptors could identify signatures of past pathogen exposure. Study-wide findings and limitations: Of the cluster scores, around 95% were above 0 in a later analysis, which found that TCRs clustered in the first cohort also tended to co-occur in the 120 validation repertoires. The authors suggested that the approach could potentially be extended to other disease states and immunological phenotypes. Most TCR sequences were seen in very few donors, while some public TCRs were found in many individuals. A few of the identified cytomegalovirus-associated TCR beta chains were confirmed in vitro to be specific for cytomegalovirus antigens. A total of 150 to 200 TCR beta chains were listed by the study as associated with cytomegalovirus. A later analysis lacked HLA typing for the validation cohort, so it scored co-occurrence in that cohort across all 110 or so repertoires. The classifier was reported to diagnose cytomegalovirus status with high specificity and sensitivity in both the original cohort and the validation cohort.

This clone was counted once. The antigen this receptor binds is unknown. Per-base quality was not reported, and no clone a single base away is much larger than it. The protocol used for the library was the immunoSEQ multiplex PCR assay. Concerning the study's data processing: A statistical classification framework was built to diagnose cytomegalovirus status from the catalog of TCR beta chain sequences. TCRdb limited this immuneACCESS table to in-frame rearrangements with V and J called. A share of clones is missing; checked studies link under half to unresolved V genes, and the rest is unexplained. V and J calls and clone size are as listed in that table; D and trimming were resolved from the DNA. The sample yields 150,000 or so clones; roughly 90% were counted once. The leading ten clones occupy around 20% of the sample. The CDR3 covers 12 residues, taking in both the cysteine and the phenylalanine. Just the 36-base CDR3 DNA is kept, in frame starting at base 1. CDR1 is given as SQVTM and CDR2 as ANQGSEA, both from the germline V gene. V is trimmed back by 6 bases and J by 9 bases, and the junction contains 9 bases that no gene match accounts for.

The donors were included in the validation cohort of 90 to 150 subjects, a group kept apart from the approximately 670-subject first cohort. The receptor was derived from a young man in good health and CMV-seropositive. The chain is assembled from TRBV29-1 and TRBJ1-1, and TRBD1 matches 8 of the central bases. Sequencing was done on a sample of PBMCs. The CDR3 reads as follows: CSVDRASGKAFF. In nucleotide form, the sequence is TGCAGCGTGGACAGGGCGTCGGGAAAAGCTTTCTTT. Full variable domain (CDR3 extended with the reference TRBV29-1 and TRBJ1-1 proteins): SAVISQKPSRDICQRGTSLTIQCQVDSQVTMMFWYRQQPGQSLTLIATANQGSEATYESGFVIDKFPISRPNLTFSTLTVSNMSPEDSSIYLCSVDRASGKAFFGQGTRLTVV.